This TCR beta chain was found in a study of vaccination and CD4 T cells after COVID-19. Findings of the study overall: Vaccine-specific clones numbering 304 of 307 showed spike mono-reactivity in convalescent patients.

Treatment denoted: roughly ten-day PBMC culture with coronavirus spike peptide pools or control peptides (ViraFEST assay). First, ViraFEST expanded antigen-specific T cells with peptide pools, and next it sequenced the TCRs. This clonotype has just a few counts. Its antigen is unidentified. The V gene lost 5 bases and the J gene lost 4 bases, with 2 bases spanning the gap. The CDR3 is 11 residues long. Germline-derived CDR1 and CDR2 are SGHNT and YENEEA. Sequence data for DNA of cultured CD4+ T cells were generated by the Oncomine TCR Beta short-read assay. Someone extracted genomic DNA from cultured CD4+ T cells. TCRdb processed the PCR reads anew with MiXCR; each CDR3 protein has one entry. The data contain 10,000 or so distinct CDR3 sequences, 58% of them singletons.

The sequenced sample was CD4+ T cells from blood, cultured in vitro. The chain couples TRBV11-3 to TRBJ2-2; D gene unclear. This clonotype was sampled from a human donor who had recovered from COVID-19. The CDR3 here is CASSATGELFF. The CDR3 DNA is TGTGCCAGCAGCGCCACCGGGGAGCTGTTTTTT.